This T cell receptor beta chain was identified in a study of blood T cell repertoires in COVID-19. Across the whole study: Sites in the United States, Italy and Spain provided acute and convalescent COVID-19 samples.

Produced via immunoSEQ multiplex PCR; TCRdb's table is partial and in-frame only. Of tens of thousands of clones listed, roughly 90% are singletons. The germline V gene encodes CDR1 SEHNR and CDR2 FQNEAQ (reference sequence). The V end was cut by 2 bases, the J end by 5 bases, with 10 bases between. The CDR3 is 14 residues long. The source is a man in his 60s with acute or convalescent COVID-19. The chain recombines TRBV7-9 with TRBJ1-5; no clear D gene. Sequencing used peripheral blood. The CDR3 DNA reads as TGTGCCAGCAGCTTACGGGGTGAGGATCAGCCCCAGCATTTT. It translates to CASSLRGEDQPQHF.